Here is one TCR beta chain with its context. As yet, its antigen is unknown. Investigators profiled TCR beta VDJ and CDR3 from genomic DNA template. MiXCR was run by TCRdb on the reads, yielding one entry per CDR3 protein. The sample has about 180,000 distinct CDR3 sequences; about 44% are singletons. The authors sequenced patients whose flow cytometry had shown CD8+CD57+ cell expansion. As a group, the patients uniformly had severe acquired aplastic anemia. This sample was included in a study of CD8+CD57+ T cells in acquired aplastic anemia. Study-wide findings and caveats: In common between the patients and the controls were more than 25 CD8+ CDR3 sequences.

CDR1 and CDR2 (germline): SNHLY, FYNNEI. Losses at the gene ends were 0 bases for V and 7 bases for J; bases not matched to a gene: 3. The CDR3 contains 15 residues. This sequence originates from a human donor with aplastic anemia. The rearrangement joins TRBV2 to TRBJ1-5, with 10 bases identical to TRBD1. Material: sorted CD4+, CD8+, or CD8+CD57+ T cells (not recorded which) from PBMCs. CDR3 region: CASSEAGQGMQPQHF. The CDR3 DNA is TGTGCCAGCAGTGAAGCGGGACAGGGGATGCAGCCCCAGCATTTT.